This record covers a single T cell receptor (beta chain). These data come from a study of control samples from healthy donors and cancer patients. Some clones are missing from TCRdb's copy, which holds only in-frame ones; the method was immunoSEQ multiplex PCR. The sample lists 350,000 to 450,000 clones, 90% seen once, with approximately 6.3% in the top ten. The length of the CDR3 is 16 residues. Trimming left V 3 bases short and J 5 bases short, with 19 bases between. Germline V lookup: CDR1 MDHEN, CDR2 SYDVKM. The sequence came from a man aged 35 to 55 with head and neck cancer. The material sequenced was PBMCs. The chain couples TRBV28 to TRBJ2-5; TRBD2 might be the D (5 bases). The CDR3 nucleotides read TGTGCCAGCAGTTTTCCCCAAGGAGGCCACGGGGAGACCCAGTACTTC. It yields the protein CASSFPQGGHGETQYF.